A single sample is the source of the 25 T cell receptor beta chains below, sequenced in a study of control samples from healthy donors and cancer patients. Some clones are missing from TCRdb's copy, which holds only in-frame ones; the method was immunoSEQ multiplex PCR. The sample carries 85,000 to 100,000 clones, approximately 93% recorded once. Sequencing was done on a sample of blood. The receptors shown here come from a young man in good health.

V gene TRBV13 combines with J gene TRBJ1-1, with D possibly matching TRBD1 (6 bases). The CDR3 totals 14 residues. The germline CDR1 and CDR2 sequences are PRHDT and FYEKMQ (reference sequence). V lost 4 bases to trimming and J lost 6 bases, with 15 bases between them. The CDR3 loop is CASSSGTNWAEAFF. The CDR3 nucleotides are TGTGCCAGCAGCTCCGGGACAAATTGGGCTGAAGCTTTCTTT.

This clone was counted only a few times. This sequence joins TRBV12-5 and TRBJ1-1; the match to TRBD1 covers 10 bases. CDR3 size: 14 residues. Losses at the gene ends were 6 bases for V and 4 bases for J; bases not matched to a gene: 5. CDR1 is LGHNT and CDR2 is FRNRAP in the germline V gene. CDR3 sequence reads: CASGRGDRGTEAFF. Written as DNA, the CDR3 is TGTGCTAGTGGGAGGGGGGACAGGGGCACTGAAGCTTTCTTT.

The gene calls are TRBV12-5 and TRBJ1-6, with 8 bases that match TRBD1. CDR1 is LGHNT and CDR2 is FRNRAP in the germline V gene. The CDR3 runs 13 residues. With V trimmed by 5 bases and J by 8 bases, 2 bases remained unmatched. The CDR3 loop reads CASGTQGDSPLHF. The DNA for the CDR3 is TGTGCTAGTGGTACACAGGGGGATTCACCCCTCCACTTT.

V gene TRBV6-4 combines with J gene TRBJ2-1; D gene uncertain. Trimming removed 7 bases from V and 7 bases from J, with 14 bases in between. Per the germline V gene, CDR1 is MRHNA and CDR2 is SNTAGT. The CDR3 covers 13 residues. CDR3 sequence reads: CASINGQSNEQFF. The CDR3 DNA follows: TGTGCCAGCATCAACGGGCAATCAAATGAGCAGTTCTTC.

The J gene is TRBJ1-2, the V gene TRBV5-6; a weak D match, TRBD1 (6 bases). Trimming removed 1 base at V and 8 bases at J, with 18 bases between. CDR3 size: 15 residues. Germline V lookup: CDR1 SGHDT, CDR2 YYEEEE. The CDR3 reads CASSLTTGQPGGYTF. CDR3 in DNA: TGTGCCAGCAGCTTGACGACTGGACAGCCTGGCGGCTACACCTTC. The full variable domain, completed using reference TRBV5-6 and TRBJ1-2, is DAGVTQSPTHLIKTRGQQVTLRCSPKSGHDTVSWYQQALGQGPQFIFQYYEEEERQRGNFPDRFSGHQFPNYSSELNVNALLLGDSALYLCASSLTTGQPGGYTFGSGTRLTVV.

This CDR3 is CASSQSVILNTEAFF. DNA for the CDR3: TGCGCCAGCAGTCAATCGGTCATTTTGAACACTGAAGCTTTCTTT. The chain links TRBV23-1 to TRBJ1-1, with D unclear. Being an ORF, TRBV23-1 has a function that is uncertain. The CDR3 contains 15 residues. Between the trimmed V and J ends, which lost 0 bases and 0 bases, there was a span of 8 bases.

This clone occurred once. The rearrangement joins TRBV2 to TRBJ1-5; no definite D call. V was clipped by 2 bases and J by 3 bases, with 11 bases between them. Germline V CDR1 and CDR2: SNHLY, FYNNEI. This CDR3 comprises 15 residues. CDR3 region: CASSELPGNNQPQHF. CDR3 DNA: TGTGCCAGCAGTGAATTACCAGGTAACAATCAGCCCCAGCATTTT. Filled out from reference TRBV2 and TRBJ1-5, the complete variable domain reads EPEVTQTPSHQVTQMGQEVILRCVPISNHLYFYWYRQILGQKVEFLVSFYNNEISEKSEIFDDQFSVERPDGSNFTLKIRSTKLEDSAMYFCASSELPGNNQPQHFGDGTRLSIL.

This chain uses TRBV5-4 with TRBJ1-4; 7 bases match TRBD1. Germline V CDR1 and CDR2: SGHNT, YYREEE (reference sequence). V gave up 0 bases and J gave up 8 bases; unmatched junction bases: 4. This CDR3 has 14 amino acids. The CDR3 DNA reads as TGTGCCAGCAGCTTGGATACAGGGGTAGAAAAACTGTTTTTT. Its translation: CASSLDTGVEKLFF.

This chain uses TRBV7-2 with TRBJ2-7; D could derive from TRBD1 or TRBD2 (6 bases each). CDR3 length equals 15 residues. V dropped 6 bases and J dropped 1 base, with 16 bases sitting between them. CDR1 is SGHTA, CDR2 FQGNSA, per germline. The chain's CDR3 is CASSLRGDSSYEQYF. Here the CDR3 DNA reads TGTGCCAGCAGTCTTAGGGGGGACTCATCCTACGAGCAGTACTTC.

The chain has TRBV6-5 and TRBJ2-7; no reliable D call. This CDR3 is 14 amino acids long. Trimming pared 6 bases from V and 2 bases from J, leaving 14 bases between. Per germline, CDR1 MNHEY and CDR2 SVGAGI. The CDR3 DNA follows: TGTGCCAGCAGCCCCGATGTGGCTACCTACGAGCAGTACTTC. It is translated as CASSPDVATYEQYF.

The chain is built from TRBV2 and TRBJ1-1, with D unclear. This CDR3 spans 15 amino acids. The germline CDR1 and CDR2 sequences are SNHLY and FYNNEI. Trimming shortened V by 7 bases and J by 6 bases, and 21 bases separated the two germline ends. CDR3 sequence reads: CASKGQAQVSAEAFF. The DNA for the CDR3 is TGTGCCAGCAAAGGGCAGGCCCAAGTTTCCGCTGAAGCTTTCTTT.

This chain's CDR3 is CASSQGSAGGPSYEQYF. The CDR3, as DNA: TGCGCCAGCAGCCAAGGATCAGCGGGGGGACCCTCCTACGAGCAGTACTTC. V and J are TRBV4-1 and TRBJ2-7; 9 nucleotides agree with TRBD2. Trimming took 1 base from V and 0 from J; bases not matched to a gene: 7. The CDR3 is 17 amino acids. Germline-derived CDR1 and CDR2 are MGHRA and YSYEKL.

V and J are TRBV30 and TRBJ1-6, with D tentatively TRBD1 (5 bases). This CDR3 is built from 14 residues. V shed 5 bases and J shed 6 bases, with 14 bases lying between them. Germline-derived CDR1 and CDR2 are GTSNPN and SVGIG (reference sequence). In DNA, the CDR3 is TGTGCCTGGCACCGGGACGCCGGTAATTCACCCCTCCACTTT. It specifies CAWHRDAGNSPLHF.

This clone was counted a few times. The rearrangement links TRBV6-1 to TRBJ1-5, with D tentatively TRBD1 (5 bases). Germline CDR1 reads MNHNS; CDR2 reads SASEGT. CDR3 size: 15 residues. Deletions cut 3 bases from V and 3 bases from J, with 12 bases between. The CDR3 nucleotides read TGTGCCAGCAGTGAGTCCCCAGGGCCCAATCAGCCCCAGCATTTT. Encoded protein: CASSESPGPNQPQHF.

This chain joins TRBV30 and TRBJ2-7; TRBD1 matches 8 bases. The CDR3 runs to 13 residues. J gave up 5 bases and V 4 bases, and 7 bases lay outside the gene matches. CDR1 is GTSNPN and CDR2 is SVGIG in the germline V gene (reference sequence). The CDR3 DNA is TGTGCCTGGACCACGGACAGGGCTGACGAGCAGTACTTC. Its protein is CAWTTDRADEQYF. The complete variable domain, with remaining parts taken from reference TRBV30 and TRBJ2-7, reads SQTIHQWPATLVQPVGSPLSLECTVEGTSNPNLYWYRQAAGRGLQLLFYSVGIGQISSEVPQNLSASRPQDRQFILSSKKLLLSDSGFYLCAWTTDRADEQYFGPGTRLTVT.

The chain uses TRBV7-9 and TRBJ2-2; 7 bases line up with TRBD2. The germline V gene encodes CDR1 SEHNR and CDR2 FQNEAQ (reference sequence). This CDR3 is built from 16 residues. Trimming removed 2 bases from V and 6 bases from J; junction bases left unmatched: 9. The CDR3 spells CASSLWLAVWAGELFF. The CDR3 DNA reads as TGTGCCAGCAGCTTATGGCTAGCGGTCTGGGCCGGGGAGCTGTTTTTT.

The chain joins TRBV5-1 to TRBJ1-6, with 7 bases identical to TRBD1. The CDR3 totals 14 residues. The J segment lost 7 bases and the V segment lost 0 bases, leaving 1 base of the junction unmatched. Germline assignment: CDR1 SGHRS and CDR2 YFSETQ. CDR3 in amino acids: CASSLGDRNSPLHF. As DNA, the CDR3 is TGCGCCAGCAGCTTGGGGGACAGAAATTCACCCCTCCACTTT.

A single count supports this clone. The chain links TRBV9 to TRBJ1-2; unclear D gene. The V gene's germline CDR1 is SGDLS and CDR2 YYNGEE. This CDR3 spans 14 amino acids. V dropped 3 bases and J dropped 3 bases, with 12 bases sitting between them. Written as DNA, the CDR3 is TGTGCCAGCAGCGGCTCTGGGGTGCACTATGGCTACACCTTC. Encoded protein: CASSGSGVHYGYTF.

The J gene is TRBJ2-3, the V gene TRBV5-4; no clear D. V was cut by 3 bases and J by 0 bases, with 8 bases left in between. CDR1 and CDR2 from the germline V gene are SGHNT and YYREEE (reference sequence). The CDR3 spans 14 residues. The CDR3 is CASSSWASTDTQYF. In DNA, the CDR3 is TGTGCCAGCAGCTCCTGGGCCAGCACAGATACGCAGTATTTT. Drawing the rest from reference TRBV5-4 and TRBJ2-3, the complete variable domain is ETGVTQSPTHLIKTRGQQVTLRCSSQSGHNTVSWYQQALGQGPQFIFQYYREEENGRGNFPPRFSGLQFPNYSSELNVNALELDDSALYLCASSSWASTDTQYFGPGTRLTVL.

The V call is TRBV25-1, the J call TRBJ2-1; possible D gene TRBD2, 6 bases. The CDR3 runs to 14 residues. CDR1 MGHDK and CDR2 SYGVNS come from the germline V gene. The V end lost 7 bases, the J end lost 3 bases, and 13 bases lay between the germline ends. Written as DNA, the CDR3 is TGTGCCAGCACGACTCAGGGAGGCTACAATGAGCAGTTCTTC. This encodes CASTTQGGYNEQFF.

The chain employs TRBV19 and TRBJ2-3; a weak D match, TRBD1 (5 bases). In germline, CDR1 is LNHDA, CDR2 SQIVND (reference sequence). Between the trimmed V and J ends, which lost 5 bases and 3 bases, there was a span of 9 bases. This CDR3 has 13 residues. CDR3: CASSVTGTDTQYF. In nucleotides, the CDR3 is TGTGCCAGTAGTGTAACAGGAACAGATACGCAGTATTTT.

The chain combines TRBV24-1 with TRBJ2-1, with TRBD2 as a possible D gene (6 bases). Trimming removed 9 bases from V and 12 bases from J, with 23 bases in between. Germline CDR1 and CDR2: KGHDR and SFDVKD. This CDR3 is built from 14 residues. The CDR3 region is CATAGGTTQRRQFF. The CDR3 DNA sequence: TGTGCCACCGCGGGCGGGACCACCCAAAGGCGGCAGTTCTTC.

The V gene is TRBV9, the J gene TRBJ1-6; possible D gene TRBD1, 5 bases. The germline CDR1 and CDR2 sequences are SGDLS and YYNGEE. The CDR3 sequence is 15 residues long. V shed 4 bases and J shed 9 bases, with 17 bases lying between them. The CDR3 DNA reads as TGTGCCAGCAGCTTCCTTGGGACTAGTGGTTCACCCCTCCACTTT. It specifies CASSFLGTSGSPLHF.

As for this clone: Other DNA variants within this sample encode the same CDR3. The J gene is TRBJ2-3, the V gene TRBV6-5, with 9 bases aligning to TRBD2. The CDR3 spans 14 residues. J lost 4 bases, V lost 6 bases, and 5 bases had no gene match. Germline-derived CDR1 and CDR2 are MNHEY and SVGAGI. The CDR3 sequence is CASSKLAGADTQYF. CDR3 DNA sequence: TGTGCCAGCAGCAAACTAGCGGGCGCAGATACGCAGTATTTT.

This clone was recorded only once. The chain joins TRBV6-1 to TRBJ2-4, with a weak D call TRBD1 (6 bases). The germline V gene has CDR1 MNHNS and CDR2 SASEGT. CDR3 length: 18 amino acids. V shed 3 bases and J shed 5 bases, with 23 bases lying between them. The CDR3 protein is CASSEGLDQASGENIQYF. CDR3 DNA: TGTGCCAGCAGTGAGGGGCTGGATCAGGCCTCAGGGGAAAACATTCAGTACTTC.